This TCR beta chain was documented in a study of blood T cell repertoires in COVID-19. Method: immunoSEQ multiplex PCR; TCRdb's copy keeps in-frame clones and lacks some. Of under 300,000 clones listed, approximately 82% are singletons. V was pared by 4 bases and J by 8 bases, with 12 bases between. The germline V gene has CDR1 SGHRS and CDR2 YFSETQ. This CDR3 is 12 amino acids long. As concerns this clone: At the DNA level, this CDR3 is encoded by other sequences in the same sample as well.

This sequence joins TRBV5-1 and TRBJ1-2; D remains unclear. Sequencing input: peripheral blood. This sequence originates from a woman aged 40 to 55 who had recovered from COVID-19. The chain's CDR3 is CASSLGGYGYTF. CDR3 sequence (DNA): TGCGCCAGCAGCCTAGGAGGATACGGCTACACCTTC.